This entry lists 11 T cell receptor beta chains sequenced from one sample in a study of T-cell memory formation after mild COVID-19. TCRdb reprocessed the 5' RACE reads with MiXCR, giving one entry per CDR3 protein. The table shows just under 550,000 distinct CDR3 sequences, with 20% occurring only once. The source material was PBMCs or a T cell subset sorted from them (not recorded which). All receptors come from an adult woman who had mild COVID-19 (a few samples of this study predate the infection). Cell type and time point are not known.

This clonotype was seen more than once but under ten times. The chain couples TRBV20-1 to TRBJ1-2, with D uncertain. Germline loops: CDR1 DFQATT, CDR2 SNEGSKA (reference sequence). Trimming removed 7 bases from V and 6 bases from J, with 21 bases in between. The CDR3 runs 14 residues. DNA of the CDR3: TGCAGTGTAATCGGAAGGTGGGCGGACGATGGCTACACCTTC. It codes for CSVIGRWADDGYTF.

This clonotype was found a few times. V gene TRBV6-5 combines with J gene TRBJ2-7; TRBD2 aligns across 12 bases. Per germline, CDR1 MNHEY and CDR2 SVGAGI. V lost 6 bases and J lost 4; bases outside the gene matches: 7. The CDR3 totals 15 residues. The CDR3 DNA reads TGTGCCAGCAGGTCGCTGACTAGCGGGAGTTACGAGCAGTACTTC. Protein: CASRSLTSGSYEQYF.

V usage is TRBV12-3 or TRBV12-4 and J usage is TRBJ1-3; no firm D call. V dropped 8 bases and J dropped 0 bases, with 11 bases sitting between them. The CDR3 is 14 residues long. CDR3 in amino acids: CASERRNSGNTIYF. CDR3 nucleotide sequence: TGTGCCAGCGAAAGACGGAACTCTGGAAACACCATATATTTT.

The chain links TRBV20-1 to TRBJ2-7; TRBD2 matches 8 bases. CDR1 and CDR2 (germline): DFQATT, SNEGSKA (reference sequence). This CDR3 spans 14 amino acids. The CDR3 coding sequence is TGCAGCCTGGGGGCGGGGGGCTTCTCCTACGAGCAGTACTTC. The encoded protein is CSLGAGGFSYEQYF.

This chain connects TRBV9 to TRBJ2-1, with TRBD2 matching 10 bases. Germline V lookup: CDR1 SGDLS, CDR2 YYNGEE. J gave up 5 bases and V 2 bases, and 4 bases lay outside the gene matches. The CDR3 totals 15 residues. CDR3 residues: CASSVRLAGDNEQFF. The CDR3 DNA sequence: TGTGCCAGCAGCGTTAGGCTAGCGGGGGACAATGAGCAGTTCTTC.

V and J are TRBV7-6 and TRBJ1-2; D is unclear. Germline values: CDR1 SGHVS, CDR2 FNYEAQ. The V end was cut by 2 bases, the J end by 3 bases, with 7 bases between. The CDR3 extends over 13 amino acids. CDR3 residues: CASSLMGYYGYTF. As DNA, the CDR3 is TGTGCCAGCAGCTTAATGGGGTACTATGGCTACACCTTC.

This chain connects TRBV30 to TRBJ2-1; 12 bases fit TRBD2. The germline CDR1 and CDR2 sequences are GTSNPN and SVGIG (reference sequence). Trimming removed 4 bases from V and 9 bases from J; junction bases left unmatched: 19. There are 18 residues in the CDR3. CDR3: CAWTSPSGGARLRGEQFF. The CDR3 nucleotides read TGTGCCTGGACCAGCCCTAGCGGGGGGGCTAGACTACGGGGTGAGCAGTTCTTC.

The gene calls are TRBV7-2 and TRBJ1-2, with D perhaps matching TRBD1 (6 bases). The V end lost 1 base, the J end lost 0 bases, and 12 bases lay between the germline ends. In germline, CDR1 is SGHTA, CDR2 FQGNSA. The CDR3 length is 16 residues. CDR3 residues: CASSLGSPGANYGYTF. CDR3 in DNA: TGTGCCAGCAGCTTAGGGTCCCCAGGGGCTAACTATGGCTACACCTTC. Full variable domain (rest looked up from reference TRBV7-2 and TRBJ1-2): GAGVSQSPSNKVTEKGKDVELRCDPISGHTALYWYRQSLGQGLEFLIYFQGNSAPDKSGLPSDRFSAERTGGSVSTLTIQRTQQEDSAVYLCASSLGSPGANYGYTFGSGTRLTVV.

This clonotype has just a few counts. This chain connects TRBV7-3 to TRBJ1-1; D possibly corresponds to TRBD1 (6 bases). CDR3 length equals 14 residues. The V and J ends lost 2 bases and 1 base respectively, with 8 bases between them. The germline V gene encodes CDR1 SGHTA and CDR2 FQGTGA. The CDR3 here is CASSLQGTNTEAFF. In DNA, the CDR3 is TGTGCCAGCAGCTTACAGGGGACGAACACTGAAGCTTTCTTT. The whole variable domain, remainder taken from reference TRBV7-3 and TRBJ1-1, is GAGVSQTPSNKVTEKGKYVELRCDPISGHTALYWYRQSLGQGPEFLIYFQGTGAADDSGLPNDRFFAVRPEGSVSTLKIQRTERGDSAVYLCASSLQGTNTEAFFGQGTRLTVV.

V usage is TRBV30 and J usage is TRBJ2-7; either TRBD1 or TRBD2 may supply D (5 bases each). The CDR3 runs to 14 residues. The germline gives CDR1 GTSNPN, CDR2 SVGIG (reference sequence). V lost 0 bases and J lost 1, with 10 bases in between. Here the CDR3 reads CAWSVGGVSYEQYF. DNA of the CDR3: TGTGCCTGGAGTGTTGGGGGAGTTTCCTACGAGCAGTACTTC.

Ten or more counts support this clonotype. CDR3 sequence (DNA): TGTGCCAGCAGTTTAGCGCGTTATAGGGGGACTAGCGCTAATAGGGGAGCCAAGAATCAGTACTTC. It specifies CASSLARYRGTSANRGAKNQYF. The V call is TRBV12-3 or TRBV12-4, the J call TRBJ2-4; 10 nucleotides match TRBD2. The CDR3 runs 22 residues. Trimming took 0 bases from V and 12 from J; bases not matched to a gene: 29.